The sequence of this TCR beta chain was determined in a study of early T cells in non-severe SARS-CoV-2 infection. Overall study: Sequencing used unsorted whole-blood bulk RNA, so chains lack pairing.

TCRdb re-called the 5' RACE reads through MiXCR, storing one row per CDR3 protein. The data contain 35,000 to 45,000 distinct CDR3 sequences, around 6.1% of them singletons. This CDR3 is 14 amino acids long. V lost 6 bases, J lost 6 bases, and 9 bases stayed unmatched. Germline V gene lookup returns CDR1 DFQATT and CDR2 SNEGSKA (reference sequence). This chain uses TRBV20-1 with TRBJ2-7, with 12 nucleotides matching TRBD2. Sequenced: whole blood. This TCR was sampled from an adult who was a healthcare worker with PCR-confirmed SARS-CoV-2 infection or an uninfected control (not recorded which). The CDR3 nucleotides are TGCAGTGCCCACGAGGCTAGCGGGGGGGTCGAGCAGTACTTC. It codes for CSAHEASGGVEQYF.